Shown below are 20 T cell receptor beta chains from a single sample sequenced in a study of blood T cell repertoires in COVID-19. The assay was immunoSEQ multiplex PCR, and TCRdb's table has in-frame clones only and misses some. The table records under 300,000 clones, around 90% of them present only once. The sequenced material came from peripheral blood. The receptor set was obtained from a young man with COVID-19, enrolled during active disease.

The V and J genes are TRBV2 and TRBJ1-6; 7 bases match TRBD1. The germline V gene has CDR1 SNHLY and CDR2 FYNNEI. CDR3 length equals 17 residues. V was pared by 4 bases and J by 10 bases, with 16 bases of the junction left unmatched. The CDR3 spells CASSGRGRDSILSPLHF. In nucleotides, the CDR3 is TGTGCCAGCAGTGGACGGGGACGGGACAGTATTTTGTCACCCCTCCACTTT.

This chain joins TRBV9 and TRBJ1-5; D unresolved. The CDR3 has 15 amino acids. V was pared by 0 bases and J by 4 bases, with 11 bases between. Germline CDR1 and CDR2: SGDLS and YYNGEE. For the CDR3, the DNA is TGTGCCAGCAGCGTAGGGGAGACAACTAATCAGCCCCAGCATTTT. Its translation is CASSVGETTNQPQHF.

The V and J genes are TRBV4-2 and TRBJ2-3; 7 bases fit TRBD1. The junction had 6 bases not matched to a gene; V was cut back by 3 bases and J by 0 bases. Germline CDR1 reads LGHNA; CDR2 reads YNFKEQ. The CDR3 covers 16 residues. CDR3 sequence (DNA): TGTGCCAGCAGCCACGACAGGGTATCTAGCACAGATACGCAGTATTTT. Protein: CASSHDRVSSTDTQYF.

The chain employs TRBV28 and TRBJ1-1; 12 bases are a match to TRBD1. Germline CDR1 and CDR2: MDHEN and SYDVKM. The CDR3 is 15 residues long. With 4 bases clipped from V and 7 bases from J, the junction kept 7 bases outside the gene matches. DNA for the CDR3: TGTGCCAGCAGTTCAGGGACAGGGGGCGCCGGTGAAGCTTTCTTT. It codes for CASSSGTGGAGEAFF.

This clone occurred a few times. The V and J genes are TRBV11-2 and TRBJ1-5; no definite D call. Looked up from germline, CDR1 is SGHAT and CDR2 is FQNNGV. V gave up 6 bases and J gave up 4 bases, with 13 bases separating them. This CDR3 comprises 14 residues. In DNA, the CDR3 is TGTGCCAGCAGATCCCGTACCCTAAATCAGCCCCAGCATTTT. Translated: CASRSRTLNQPQHF.

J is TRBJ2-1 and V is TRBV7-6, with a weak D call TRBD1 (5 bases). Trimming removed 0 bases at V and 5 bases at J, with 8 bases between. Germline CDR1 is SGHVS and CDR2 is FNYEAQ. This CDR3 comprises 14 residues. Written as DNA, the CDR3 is TGTGCCAGCAGCTTAGCCCAGGGAAACAATGAGCAGTTCTTC. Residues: CASSLAQGNNEQFF.

The CDR3 protein is CASSTHFGDTEAFF. The DNA for the CDR3 is TGCGCCAGCAGCACCCACTTCGGGGACACTGAAGCTTTCTTT. The chain couples TRBV5-1 to TRBJ1-1; D remains ambiguous. Germline V gene sequence: CDR1 SGHRS, CDR2 YFSETQ. The CDR3 contains 14 residues. Trimming shortened V by 4 bases and J by 3 bases, and 13 bases separated the two germline ends.

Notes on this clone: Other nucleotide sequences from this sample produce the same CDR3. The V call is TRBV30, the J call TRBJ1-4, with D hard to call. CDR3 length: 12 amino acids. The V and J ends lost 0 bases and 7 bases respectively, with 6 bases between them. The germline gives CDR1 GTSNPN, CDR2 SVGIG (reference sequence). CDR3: CAWSVLREKLFF. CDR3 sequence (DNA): TGTGCCTGGAGTGTACTTCGTGAAAAACTGTTTTTT.

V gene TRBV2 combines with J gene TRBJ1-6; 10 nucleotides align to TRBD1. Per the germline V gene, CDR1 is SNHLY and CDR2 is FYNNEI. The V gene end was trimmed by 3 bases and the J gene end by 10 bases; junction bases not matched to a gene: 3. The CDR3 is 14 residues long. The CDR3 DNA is TGTGCCAGCAGTGATGGGACAGGGGCCTCACCCCTCCACTTT. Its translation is CASSDGTGASPLHF.

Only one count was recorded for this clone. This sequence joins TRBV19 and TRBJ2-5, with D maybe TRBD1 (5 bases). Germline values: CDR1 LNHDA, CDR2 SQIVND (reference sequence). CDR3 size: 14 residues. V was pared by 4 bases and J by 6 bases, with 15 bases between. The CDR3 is CASSTRRGLQTQYF. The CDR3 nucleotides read TGTGCCAGTAGTACCCGTAGGGGCCTCCAGACCCAGTACTTC.

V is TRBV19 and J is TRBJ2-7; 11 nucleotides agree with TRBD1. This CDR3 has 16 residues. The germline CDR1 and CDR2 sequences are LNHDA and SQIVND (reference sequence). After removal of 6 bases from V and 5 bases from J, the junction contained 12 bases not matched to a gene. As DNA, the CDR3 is TGTGCCAGTAGCACGTACCACGGACAGGGGGCCCACGAGCAGTACTTC. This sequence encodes CASSTYHGQGAHEQYF.

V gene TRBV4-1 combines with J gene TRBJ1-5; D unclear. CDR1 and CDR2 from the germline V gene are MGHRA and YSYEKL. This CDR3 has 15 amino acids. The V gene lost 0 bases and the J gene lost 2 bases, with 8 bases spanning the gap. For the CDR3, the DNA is TGCGCCAGCAGCCAAGATTGGTTAGGCAATCAGCCCCAGCATTTT. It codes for CASSQDWLGNQPQHF.

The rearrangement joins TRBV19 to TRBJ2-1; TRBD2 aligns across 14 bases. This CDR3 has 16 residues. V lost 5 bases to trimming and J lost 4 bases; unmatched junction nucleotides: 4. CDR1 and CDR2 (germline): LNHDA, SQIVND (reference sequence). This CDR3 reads CASSVGLAGVYNEQFF. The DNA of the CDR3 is TGTGCCAGTAGTGTGGGACTAGCGGGGGTTTACAATGAGCAGTTCTTC.

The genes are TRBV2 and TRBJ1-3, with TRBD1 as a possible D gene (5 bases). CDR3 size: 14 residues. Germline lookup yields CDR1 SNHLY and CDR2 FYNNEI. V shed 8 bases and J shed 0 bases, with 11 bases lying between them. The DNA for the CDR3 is TGTGCCAGCCATAACAGGTTCTCTGGAAACACCATATATTTT. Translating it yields CASHNRFSGNTIYF.

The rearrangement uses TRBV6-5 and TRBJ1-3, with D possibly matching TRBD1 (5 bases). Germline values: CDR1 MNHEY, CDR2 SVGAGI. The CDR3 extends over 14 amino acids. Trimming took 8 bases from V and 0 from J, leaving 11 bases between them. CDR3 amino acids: CASGWGGSGNTIYF. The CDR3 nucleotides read TGTGCCAGCGGATGGGGCGGCTCTGGAAACACCATATATTTT.

The DNA for the CDR3 is TGTGCCAGCAGTGACAGGGGGCAGTGGTATGGCTACACCTTC. Translation gives CASSDRGQWYGYTF. The chain uses TRBV6-1 and TRBJ1-2; 8 nucleotides align to TRBD1. With V trimmed by 3 bases and J by 5 bases, 5 bases remained unmatched. Germline values: CDR1 MNHNS, CDR2 SASEGT. The CDR3 has 14 amino acids.

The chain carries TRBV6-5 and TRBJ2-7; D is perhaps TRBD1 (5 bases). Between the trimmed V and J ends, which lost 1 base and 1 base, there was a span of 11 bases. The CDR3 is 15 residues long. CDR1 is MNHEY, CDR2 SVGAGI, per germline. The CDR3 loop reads CASSYFSRGSYEQYF. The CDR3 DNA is TGTGCCAGCAGTTACTTCTCTAGGGGTTCCTACGAGCAGTACTTC.

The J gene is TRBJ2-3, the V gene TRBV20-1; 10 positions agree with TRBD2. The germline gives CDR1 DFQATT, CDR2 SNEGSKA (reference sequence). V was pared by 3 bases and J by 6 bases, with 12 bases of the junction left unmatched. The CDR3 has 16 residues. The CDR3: CSASRSSGGPSDTQYF. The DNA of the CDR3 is TGCAGTGCTAGTAGGTCTAGCGGGGGCCCTTCGGATACGCAGTATTTT.

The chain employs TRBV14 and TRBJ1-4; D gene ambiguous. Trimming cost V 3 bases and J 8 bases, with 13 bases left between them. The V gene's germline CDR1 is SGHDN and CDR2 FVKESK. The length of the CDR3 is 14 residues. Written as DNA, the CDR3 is TGTGCCAGCAGCCACGTATATCACCGGGAAAAACTGTTTTTT. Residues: CASSHVYHREKLFF. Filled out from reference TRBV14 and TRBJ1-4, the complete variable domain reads EAGVTQFPSHSVIEKGQTVTLRCDPISGHDNLYWYRRVMGKEIKFLLHFVKESKQDESGMPNNRFLAERTGGTYSTLKVQPAELEDSGVYFCASSHVYHREKLFFGSGTQLSVL.

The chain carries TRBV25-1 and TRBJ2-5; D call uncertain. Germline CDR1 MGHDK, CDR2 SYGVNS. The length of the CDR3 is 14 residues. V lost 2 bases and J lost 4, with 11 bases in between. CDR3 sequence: CASSEISSGETQYF. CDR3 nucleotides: TGTGCCAGCAGTGAAATAAGCTCAGGAGAGACCCAGTACTTC.